A single sample is the source of the 27 T cell receptor beta chains below, sequenced in a study of blood T cell repertoires in COVID-19. Only in-frame clones appear in the TCRdb table, and some are missing; sequencing was by immunoSEQ multiplex PCR. The sample records about 130,000 clones, under 90% being singletons. Sequenced input: peripheral blood. These receptors were collected from a woman in her fifties or sixties with acute or convalescent COVID-19.

This CDR3 is CAWNTNGYTIAFF. DNA of the CDR3: TGTGCCTGGAATACCAACGGGTACACCATAGCTTTCTTT. The chain couples TRBV30 to TRBJ1-1; no clear D gene. The ends were cut back, 4 bases at V and 10 bases at J, with 19 bases in the middle. Germline CDR1 is GTSNPN and CDR2 is SVGIG (reference sequence). The CDR3 is 13 amino acids.

V is TRBV5-8 and J is TRBJ1-4, with D unclear. Trimming removed 0 bases from V and 7 bases from J, with 16 bases in between. The CDR3 spans 16 residues. Looked up from germline, CDR1 is SGHTS and CDR2 is YDEGEE. CDR3 sequence: CASSLGSRRALEKLFF. CDR3 nucleotides: TGTGCCAGCAGCTTGGGTAGTCGGAGGGCCCTTGAAAAACTGTTTTTT.

The chain is built from TRBV25-1 and TRBJ2-3; D is uncertain. V was trimmed by 7 bases and J by 5 bases, leaving 7 bases between them. The CDR3 is made up of 11 amino acids. Per germline, CDR1 MGHDK and CDR2 SYGVNS. CDR3 residues: CASIVGDTQYF. CDR3 in DNA: TGTGCCAGCATAGTCGGAGATACGCAGTATTTT.

There are a few counts of this clone. V usage is TRBV7-9 and J usage is TRBJ2-2, with 11 positions matching TRBD2. The CDR3 has 18 residues. J was trimmed by 0 bases and V by 2 bases; bases with no gene match: 5. Per germline, CDR1 SEHNR and CDR2 FQNEAQ (reference sequence). The CDR3: CASSLRLAGGPNTGELFF. The CDR3 DNA reads TGTGCCAGCAGCTTACGCCTAGCGGGGGGCCCGAACACCGGGGAGCTGTTTTTT.

This clone is a singleton in its sample. The rearrangement uses TRBV7-2 and TRBJ2-1; D remains ambiguous. V lost 5 bases to trimming and J lost 0 bases, with 11 bases between them. Germline V gene data show CDR1 as SGHTA and CDR2 as FQGNSA. This CDR3 is built from 15 residues. The CDR3 spells CASSRDSSSYNEQFF. CDR3 DNA: TGTGCCAGCAGCCGCGACTCGAGCTCCTACAATGAGCAGTTCTTC.

The chain links TRBV6-2 or TRBV6-3 to TRBJ1-2; TRBD1 aligns across 8 bases. The length of the CDR3 is 17 residues. CDR1 is MNHEY and CDR2 is SVGEGT in the germline V gene. V was pared by 6 bases and J by 2 bases, with 14 bases of the junction left unmatched. The CDR3 protein is CASSWTGSGLGNYGYTF. The DNA for the CDR3 is TGTGCCAGCAGCTGGACAGGGTCCGGGCTGGGCAACTATGGCTACACCTTC.

The gene calls are TRBV5-1 and TRBJ1-1, with TRBD1 matching 7 bases. Germline V lookup: CDR1 SGHRS, CDR2 YFSETQ. V dropped 6 bases and J dropped 0; count of bases not matched to a gene: 5. CDR3 length equals 14 residues. The CDR3 spells CASTQGEVNTEAFF. CDR3 nucleotides: TGCGCCAGCACCCAGGGGGAGGTGAACACTGAAGCTTTCTTT.

The rearrangement links TRBV29-1 to TRBJ1-1; D gene ambiguous. Germline lookup yields CDR1 SQVTM and CDR2 ANQGSEA. The germline V and J ends were trimmed by 7 bases and 0 bases, with 12 bases remaining between them. CDR3 length: 13 amino acids. The CDR3 here is CSGRGFMNTEAFF. Here the CDR3 DNA reads TGCAGCGGTCGGGGTTTCATGAACACTGAAGCTTTCTTT.

This clone appeared a single time. The rearrangement joins TRBV28 to TRBJ1-1, with 9 bases identical to TRBD1. The V and J ends lost 7 bases and 3 bases, in that order; junction bases with no gene match: 6. Germline CDR1 reads MDHEN; CDR2 reads SYDVKM. CDR3 length: 14 residues. CDR3 residues: CASIPGQGYTEAFF. The DNA for the CDR3 is TGTGCCAGCATACCGGGACAGGGTTACACTGAAGCTTTCTTT.

The genes are TRBV20-1 and TRBJ2-3; D remains unclear. Germline CDR1 is DFQATT and CDR2 is SNEGSKA (reference sequence). V lost 5 bases to trimming and J lost 3 bases, with 6 bases between them. This CDR3 contains 11 residues. CDR3 nucleotides: TGCAGTGCTCAGGTGACAGATACGCAGTATTTT. This sequence encodes CSAQVTDTQYF.

DNA for the CDR3: TGTGCCAGTCACGCGACCGGGGAGATGTATGGCTACACCTTC. Amino acid sequence: CASHATGEMYGYTF. The genes are TRBV28 and TRBJ1-2, with D uncertain. The CDR3 consists of 14 residues. CDR1 is MDHEN and CDR2 is SYDVKM in the germline V gene. With 9 bases removed from V and 5 bases from J, the gap between germline ends came to 19 bases.

A few counts support this clone. The rearrangement links TRBV7-2 to TRBJ2-1; 8 bases agree with TRBD2. The V gene end was trimmed by 3 bases and the J gene end by 0 bases; junction bases not matched to a gene: 4. Per the germline V gene, CDR1 is SGHTA and CDR2 is FQGNSA. This CDR3 is 16 amino acids long. The CDR3 protein is CASSFRGGHSYNEQFF. CDR3 sequence (DNA): TGTGCCAGCAGCTTTCGCGGGGGGCACTCCTACAATGAGCAGTTCTTC. The full variable domain, completed using reference TRBV7-2 and TRBJ2-1, is GAGVSQSPSNKVTEKGKDVELRCDPISGHTALYWYRQSLGQGLEFLIYFQGNSAPDKSGLPSDRFSAERTGGSVSTLTIQRTQQEDSAVYLCASSFRGGHSYNEQFFGPGTRLTVL.

Details on this clone: At the DNA level, this CDR3 is encoded by other sequences in the same sample as well. The rearrangement links TRBV6-1 to TRBJ1-2; D is possibly TRBD1 (5 bases). Germline V gene lookup returns CDR1 MNHNS and CDR2 SASEGT. Trimming stripped 0 bases from V and 5 bases from J, with 7 bases between. The CDR3 runs to 13 residues. This CDR3 reads CASSEARGYGYTF. CDR3 bases: TGTGCCAGCAGTGAAGCGCGGGGGTATGGCTACACCTTC.

J is TRBJ2-2 and V is TRBV19; maybe TRBD1 (6 bases). V gave up 7 bases and J gave up 6 bases, with 15 bases separating them. The CDR3 loop spans 14 amino acids. CDR1 is LNHDA, CDR2 SQIVND, per germline (reference sequence). The CDR3 is CASTQQGLAGELFF. CDR3 DNA sequence: TGTGCCAGTACCCAACAGGGTTTGGCCGGGGAGCTGTTTTTT.

The chain couples TRBV18 to TRBJ1-1; 7 bases map to TRBD1. The CDR3 contains 16 residues. Losses at the gene ends were 3 bases for V and 3 bases for J; bases not matched to a gene: 10. The germline gives CDR1 KGHSH, CDR2 LQKENI. The CDR3 DNA reads as TGTGCCAGCTCACCGCAGTCGACAGGGTACGACACTGAAGCTTTCTTT. Its protein is CASSPQSTGYDTEAFF.

This clone was recorded only once. V and J are TRBV9 and TRBJ1-2, with 8 bases matching TRBD1. V lost 4 bases and J lost 4; bases outside the gene matches: 9. Per germline, CDR1 SGDLS and CDR2 YYNGEE. The CDR3 runs to 15 residues. Here the CDR3 DNA reads TGTGCCAGCAGCCCACGGGGACAGGAGGGCTATGGCTACACCTTC. Amino acids: CASSPRGQEGYGYTF.

This sequence joins TRBV7-3 and TRBJ2-6; possibly TRBD1 for D (6 bases). Looked up from germline, CDR1 is SGHTA and CDR2 is FQGTGA. V dropped 3 bases and J dropped 10 bases, with 19 bases sitting between them. The CDR3 spans 16 residues. This CDR3 reads CASSLGQPALRNVLTF. CDR3 DNA sequence: TGTGCCAGCAGCTTGGGACAACCAGCCCTAAGAAACGTCCTGACTTTC.

The chain links TRBV27 to TRBJ1-3; D ambiguous. The germline V gene has CDR1 MNHEY and CDR2 SMNVEV (reference sequence). The V end was cut by 8 bases, the J end by 0 bases, with 11 bases between. This CDR3 comprises 14 residues. CDR3 nucleotide sequence: TGTGCCAGCTGGGGAGTAAGCTCTGGAAACACCATATATTTT. Translating it yields CASWGVSSGNTIYF.

The V and J genes are TRBV2 and TRBJ1-4, with no clear D. The CDR3 is 16 residues long. CDR1 is SNHLY, CDR2 FYNNEI, per germline. V was cut by 7 bases and J by 1 base, with 16 bases left in between. Here the CDR3 reads CASTESFSGTNEKLFF. The CDR3 DNA is TGTGCCAGCACCGAGAGTTTTAGCGGAACTAATGAAAAACTGTTTTTT.

The chain links TRBV7-3 to TRBJ2-2, with a weak D call TRBD2 (5 bases). This CDR3 has 13 amino acids. Trimming removed 3 bases from V and 6 bases from J, with 8 bases in between. Per germline, CDR1 SGHTA and CDR2 FQGTGA. In DNA, the CDR3 is TGTGCCAGCAGCTTCGGGGTGGCCGGGGAGCTGTTTTTT. Translated, it gives CASSFGVAGELFF. The full variable domain, completed using reference TRBV7-3 and TRBJ2-2, is GAGVSQTPSNKVTEKGKYVELRCDPISGHTALYWYRQSLGQGPEFLIYFQGTGAADDSGLPNDRFFAVRPEGSVSTLKIQRTERGDSAVYLCASSFGVAGELFFGEGSRLTVL.

The gene calls are TRBV2 and TRBJ2-5, with 7 bases that match TRBD1. Germline CDR1 is SNHLY and CDR2 is FYNNEI. With V trimmed by 6 bases and J by 2 bases, 9 bases remained unmatched. This CDR3 region has 15 residues. The CDR3 is CASRGPDRDQETQYF. For the CDR3, the DNA is TGTGCCAGCAGGGGACCCGACAGGGATCAAGAGACCCAGTACTTC.

The sample holds a few counts of this clone. V is TRBV2 and J is TRBJ2-5; possibly TRBD2 for D (6 bases). The CDR3 has 16 amino acids. From germline, CDR1 is SNHLY and CDR2 FYNNEI. Trimming took 4 bases from V and 2 from J, leaving 17 bases between them. This CDR3 is CASSGGDFEFQETQYF. The CDR3, as DNA: TGTGCCAGCAGTGGAGGGGACTTTGAGTTTCAAGAGACCCAGTACTTC.

The chain is built from TRBV5-1 and TRBJ2-3, with 7 bases matching TRBD1. Per the germline V gene, CDR1 is SGHRS and CDR2 is YFSETQ. The CDR3 loop spans 15 amino acids. V dropped 5 bases and J dropped 6; count of bases not matched to a gene: 12. The CDR3 is CASSLFYGTADTQYF. CDR3 DNA sequence: TGCGCCAGCAGTCTCTTTTACGGGACAGCCGATACGCAGTATTTT.

V gene TRBV5-1 combines with J gene TRBJ2-5; possibly TRBD1 for D (6 bases). The CDR3 covers 14 residues. Germline lookup yields CDR1 SGHRS and CDR2 YFSETQ. Trimming stripped 4 bases from V and 5 bases from J, with 15 bases between. CDR3 loop: CASSPTGSGETQYF. The CDR3 DNA follows: TGCGCCAGCAGCCCAACAGGGTCCGGGGAGACCCAGTACTTC.

This chain links TRBV23-1 with TRBJ2-3, with no clear D. TRBV23-1 is sorted into the ORF group, with uncertain function. Trimming took 0 bases from V and 1 from J, leaving 8 bases between them. CDR3 length equals 15 residues. CDR3 amino acids: CASSQSRHRTDTQYF. The DNA for the CDR3 is TGCGCCAGCAGTCAATCGAGACACCGCACAGATACGCAGTATTTT.

In DNA, the CDR3 is TGTGCCAGCAGCTTACAGGGTAGGGGTGAAGCTTTCTTT. Its protein is CASSLQGRGEAFF. The V call is TRBV7-8, the J call TRBJ1-1; a possible D gene is TRBD1 (5 bases). Germline CDR1 and CDR2: SGHVS and FQNEAQ. The CDR3 has 13 residues. Trimming shortened V by 2 bases and J by 7 bases, and 11 bases separated the two germline ends.

The V and J genes are TRBV28 and TRBJ2-5; D call uncertain. The CDR3 contains 13 residues. CDR1 MDHEN and CDR2 SYDVKM come from the germline V gene. V dropped 6 bases and J dropped 2 bases, with 10 bases sitting between them. The CDR3 loop is CASRHTNQETQYF. The CDR3, as DNA: TGTGCCAGCAGACACACGAATCAAGAGACCCAGTACTTC.